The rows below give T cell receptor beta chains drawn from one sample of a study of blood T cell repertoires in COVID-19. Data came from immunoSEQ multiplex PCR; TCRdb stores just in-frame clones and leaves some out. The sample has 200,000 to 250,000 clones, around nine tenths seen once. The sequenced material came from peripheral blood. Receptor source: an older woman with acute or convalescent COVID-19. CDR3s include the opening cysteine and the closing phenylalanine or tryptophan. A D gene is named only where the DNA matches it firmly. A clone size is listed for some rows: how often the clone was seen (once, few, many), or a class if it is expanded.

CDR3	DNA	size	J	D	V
CANELRGNIQYF	TGTGCCAACGAATTAAGGGGGAACATTCAGTACTTC	.	TRBJ2-4	.	TRBV6-5
CAWSRDYGYTF	TGTGCCTGGAGTCGGGACTATGGCTACACCTTC	.	TRBJ1-2	.	TRBV30
CASSSRGTYEQYF	TGTGCCAGCAGCTCCAGGGGTACGTACGAGCAGTACTTC	.	TRBJ2-7	.	TRBV7-2
CASSHSDRHTNQPQHF	TGCGCCAGCAGTCACTCGGACAGACATACCAATCAGCCCCAGCATTTT	.	TRBJ1-5	.	TRBV23-1
CASSLTGAAYEQYF	TGTGCCAGCAGCCTGACAGGGGCAGCCTACGAGCAGTACTTC	.	TRBJ2-7	TRBD1	TRBV11-2
CASSLEARGGQPQHF	TGTGCCAGCAGCTTAGAAGCAAGGGGAGGTCAGCCCCAGCATTTT	once	TRBJ1-5	.	TRBV11-2
CASSPLGQVESPLHF	TGTGCCAGCTCACCCTTGGGACAGGTGGAATCACCCCTCCACTTT	.	TRBJ1-6	TRBD1	TRBV18
CASSLLTGSKNIQYF	TGTGCCAGCAGCCTTCTGACAGGGTCCAAAAACATTCAGTACTTC	.	TRBJ2-4	.	TRBV21-1
CASSYPGGPTNEKLFF	TGTGCCAGCAGTTACCCAGGGGGCCCAACTAATGAAAAACTGTTTTTT	.	TRBJ1-4	TRBD1	TRBV6-2/TRBV6-3
CASSPPGGAPYNEQFF	TGTGCCAGTAGCCCCCCTGGTGGGGCGCCCTACAATGAGCAGTTCTTC	.	TRBJ2-1	.	TRBV19
CASSVTGGSYEQYF	TGTGCCAGCAGCGTTACAGGGGGTTCCTACGAGCAGTACTTC	once	TRBJ2-7	TRBD1	TRBV7-2
CSAVGQGWQFF	TGCAGTGCTGTAGGACAGGGGTGGCAGTTCTTC	.	TRBJ2-1	TRBD1	TRBV20-1
CASSASGQGGGYTF	TGTGCCAGCAGTGCATCGGGACAGGGGGGAGGCTACACCTTC	.	TRBJ1-2	TRBD1	TRBV6-6
CASSPQLAGLPPHEQFF	TGTGCCAGCAGCCCCCAACTAGCGGGCCTTCCGCCGCATGAGCAGTTCTTC	.	TRBJ2-1	TRBD2	TRBV14
CASRPGTGYGYTF	TGCGCCAGCAGACCCGGGACAGGGTATGGCTACACCTTC	once	TRBJ1-2	TRBD1	TRBV5-1
CASRQTPRGVNEQFF	TGTGCCAGCCGACAGACACCCAGGGGGGTAAATGAGCAGTTCTTC	.	TRBJ2-1	.	TRBV5-6
CASSQEGTGDKPEAFF	TGTGCCAGCAGCCAAGAAGGGACAGGGGACAAGCCTGAAGCTTTCTTT	.	TRBJ1-1	TRBD1	TRBV3-1/TRBV3-2
CASSPSGLPTDTQYF	TGTGCCAGCTCACCCTCGGGACTCCCCACAGATACGCAGTATTTT	.	TRBJ2-3	.	TRBV18
CATSDLHQGLGAFF	TGTGCCACCAGTGATTTGCATCAGGGTTTGGGGGCTTTCTTT	.	TRBJ1-1	.	TRBV24-1
CASTLLPGQGNSPLHF	TGTGCCAGCACCCTACTACCGGGACAGGGAAATTCACCCCTCCACTTT	.	TRBJ1-6	TRBD1	TRBV27
CAWSVPREMADTQYF	TGTGCCTGGAGTGTCCCGCGGGAGATGGCAGATACGCAGTATTTT	.	TRBJ2-3	TRBD2	TRBV30
CASSQVVGISGNTIYF	TGTGCCAGCAGCCAAGTCGTCGGTATCTCTGGAAACACCATATATTTT	.	TRBJ1-3	.	TRBV14
CASSRNRGRTEAFF	TGTGCCAGCAGCCGCAACAGGGGCCGAACTGAAGCTTTCTTT	once	TRBJ1-1	TRBD1	TRBV14